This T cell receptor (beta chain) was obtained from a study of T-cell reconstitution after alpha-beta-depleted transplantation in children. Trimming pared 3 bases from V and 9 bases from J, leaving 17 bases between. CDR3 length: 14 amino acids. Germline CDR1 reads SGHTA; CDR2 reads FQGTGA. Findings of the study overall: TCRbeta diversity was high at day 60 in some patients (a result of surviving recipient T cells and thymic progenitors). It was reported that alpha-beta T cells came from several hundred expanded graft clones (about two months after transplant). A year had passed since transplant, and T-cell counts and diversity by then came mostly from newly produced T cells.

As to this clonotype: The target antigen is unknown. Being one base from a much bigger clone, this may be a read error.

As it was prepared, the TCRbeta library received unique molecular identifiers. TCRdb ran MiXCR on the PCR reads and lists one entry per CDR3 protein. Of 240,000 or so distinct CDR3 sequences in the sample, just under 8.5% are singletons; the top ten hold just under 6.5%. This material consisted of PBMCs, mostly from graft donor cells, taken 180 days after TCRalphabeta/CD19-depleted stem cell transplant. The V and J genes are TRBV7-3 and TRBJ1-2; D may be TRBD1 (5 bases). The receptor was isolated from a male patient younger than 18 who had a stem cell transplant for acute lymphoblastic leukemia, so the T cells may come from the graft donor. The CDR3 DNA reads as TGTGCCAGCAGCTTTTCCGGGGGAATAGGCAGCTACACCTTC. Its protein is CASSFSGGIGSYTF.